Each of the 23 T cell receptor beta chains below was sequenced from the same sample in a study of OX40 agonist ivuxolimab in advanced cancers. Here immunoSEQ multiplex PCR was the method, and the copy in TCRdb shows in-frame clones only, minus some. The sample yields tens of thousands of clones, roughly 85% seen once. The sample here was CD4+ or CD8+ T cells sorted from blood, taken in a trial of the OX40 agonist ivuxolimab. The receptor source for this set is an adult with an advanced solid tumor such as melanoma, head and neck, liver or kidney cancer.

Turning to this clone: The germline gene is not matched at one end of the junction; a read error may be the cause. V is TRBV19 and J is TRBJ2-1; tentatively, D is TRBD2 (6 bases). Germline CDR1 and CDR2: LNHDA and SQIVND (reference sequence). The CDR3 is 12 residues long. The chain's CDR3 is CASSIEGGLGVF. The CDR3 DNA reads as TGTGCCAGTAGTATAGAGGGAGGATTAGGGGTCTTC.

This CDR3 reads CASSRWTSGRTLADTQYF. CDR3 DNA: TGCGCCAGCAGCAGATGGACTAGCGGGAGGACCTTGGCAGATACGCAGTATTTT. The genes are TRBV5-1 and TRBJ2-3; 14 bases line up with TRBD2. Germline V gene data show CDR1 as SGHRS and CDR2 as YFSETQ. The CDR3 extends over 18 amino acids. V trimming: 4 bases; J trimming: 4 bases; junction bases outside the gene matches: 11.

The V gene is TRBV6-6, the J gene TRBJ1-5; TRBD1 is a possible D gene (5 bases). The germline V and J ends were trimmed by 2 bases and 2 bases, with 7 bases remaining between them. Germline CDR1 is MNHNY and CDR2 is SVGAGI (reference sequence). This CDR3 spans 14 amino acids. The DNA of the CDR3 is TGTGCCAGCAGTTACCGGGACCGCAATCAGCCCCAGCATTTT. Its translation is CASSYRDRNQPQHF.

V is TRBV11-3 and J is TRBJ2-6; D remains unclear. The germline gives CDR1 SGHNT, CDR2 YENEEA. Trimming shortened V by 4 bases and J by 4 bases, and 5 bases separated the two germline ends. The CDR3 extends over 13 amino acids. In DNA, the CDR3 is TGTGCCAGCAGCTCATACGGGGCCAACGTCCTGACTTTC. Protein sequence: CASSSYGANVLTF.

CDR3 protein: CASSVSGGAATNEKLFF. CDR3 DNA: TGTGCCAGCAGCGTAAGTGGCGGGGCAGCAACTAATGAAAAACTGTTTTTT. The chain joins TRBV9 to TRBJ1-4; weak D call: TRBD1 (5 bases). Trimming stripped 1 base from V and 0 bases from J, with 13 bases between. Germline CDR1 reads SGDLS; CDR2 reads YYNGEE. The CDR3 runs to 17 residues. The whole variable domain, filled in from reference TRBV9 and TRBJ1-4, reads DSGVTQTPKHLITATGQRVTLRCSPRSGDLSVYWYQQSLDQGLQFLIQYYNGEERAKGNILERFSAQQFPDLHSELNLSSLELGDSALYFCASSVSGGAATNEKLFFGSGTQLSVL.

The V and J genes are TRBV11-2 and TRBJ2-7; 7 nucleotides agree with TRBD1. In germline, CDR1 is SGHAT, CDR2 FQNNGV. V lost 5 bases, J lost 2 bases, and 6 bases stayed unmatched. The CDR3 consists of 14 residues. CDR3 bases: TGTGCCAGCAGCCCCCGACAGGGACCCTACGAGCAGTACTTC. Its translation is CASSPRQGPYEQYF.

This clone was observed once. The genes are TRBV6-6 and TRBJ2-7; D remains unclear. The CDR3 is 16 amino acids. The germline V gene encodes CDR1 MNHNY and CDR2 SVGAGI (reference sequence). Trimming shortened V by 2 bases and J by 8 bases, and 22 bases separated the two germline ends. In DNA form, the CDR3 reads TGTGCCAGCAGTTACGGCCTCGGAGACGTGCCTTCGCAGCAGTACTTC. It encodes CASSYGLGDVPSQQYF.

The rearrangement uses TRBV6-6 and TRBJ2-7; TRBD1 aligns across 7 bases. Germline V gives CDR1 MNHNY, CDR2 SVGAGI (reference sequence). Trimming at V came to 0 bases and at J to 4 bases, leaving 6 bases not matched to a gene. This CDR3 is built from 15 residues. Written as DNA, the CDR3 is TGTGCCAGCAGTTACTCGATAGGGGGCGCGTACGAGCAGTACTTC. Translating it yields CASSYSIGGAYEQYF.

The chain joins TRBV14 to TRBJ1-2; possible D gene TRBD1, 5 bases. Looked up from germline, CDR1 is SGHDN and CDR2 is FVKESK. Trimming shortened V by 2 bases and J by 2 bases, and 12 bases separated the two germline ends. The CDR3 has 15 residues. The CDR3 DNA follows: TGTGCCAGCAGCCAACCAGGGCCCCCCAACTATGGCTACACCTTC. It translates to CASSQPGPPNYGYTF.

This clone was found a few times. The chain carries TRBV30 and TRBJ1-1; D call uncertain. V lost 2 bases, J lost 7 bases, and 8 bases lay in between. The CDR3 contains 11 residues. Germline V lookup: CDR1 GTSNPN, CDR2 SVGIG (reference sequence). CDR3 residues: CAWSLRSEAFF. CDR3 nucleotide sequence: TGTGCCTGGAGTTTGAGAAGTGAAGCTTTCTTT.

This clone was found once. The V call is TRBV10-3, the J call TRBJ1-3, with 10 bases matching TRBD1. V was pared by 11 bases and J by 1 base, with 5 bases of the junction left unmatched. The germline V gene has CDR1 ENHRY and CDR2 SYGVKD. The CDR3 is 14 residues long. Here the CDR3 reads CASDRGGSGNTIYF. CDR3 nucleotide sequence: TGTGCCTCGGACAGGGGGGGATCTGGAAACACCATATATTTT.

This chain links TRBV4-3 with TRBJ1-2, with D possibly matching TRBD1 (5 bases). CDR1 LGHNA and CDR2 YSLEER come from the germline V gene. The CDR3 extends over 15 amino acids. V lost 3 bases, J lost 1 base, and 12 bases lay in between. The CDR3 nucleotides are TGCGCCAGCAGCCAGGGACGAGGGATTAACTATGGCTACACCTTC. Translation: CASSQGRGINYGYTF.

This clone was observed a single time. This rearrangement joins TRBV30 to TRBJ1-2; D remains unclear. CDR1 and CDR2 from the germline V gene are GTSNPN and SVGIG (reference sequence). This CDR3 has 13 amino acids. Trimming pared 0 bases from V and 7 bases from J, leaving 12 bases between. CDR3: CAWSVSGISGYTF. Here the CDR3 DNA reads TGTGCCTGGAGTGTTTCCGGGATCTCTGGCTACACCTTC.

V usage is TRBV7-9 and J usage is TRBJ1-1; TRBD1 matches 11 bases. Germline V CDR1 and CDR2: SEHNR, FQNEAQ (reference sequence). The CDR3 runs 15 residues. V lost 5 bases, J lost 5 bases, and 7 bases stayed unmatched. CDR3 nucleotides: TGTGCCAGCAGCCCCGGGACAGGGGGTACAACTGAAGCTTTCTTT. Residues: CASSPGTGGTTEAFF.

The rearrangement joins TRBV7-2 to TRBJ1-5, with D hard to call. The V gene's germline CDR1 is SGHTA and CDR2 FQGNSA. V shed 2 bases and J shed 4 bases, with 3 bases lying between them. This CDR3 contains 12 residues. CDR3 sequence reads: CASSLQNQPQHF. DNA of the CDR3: TGTGCCAGCAGCTTACAAAATCAGCCCCAGCATTTT.

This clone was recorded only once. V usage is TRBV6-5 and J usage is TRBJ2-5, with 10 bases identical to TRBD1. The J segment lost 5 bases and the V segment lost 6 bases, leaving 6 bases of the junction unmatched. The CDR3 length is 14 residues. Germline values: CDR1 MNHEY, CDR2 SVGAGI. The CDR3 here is CASSRQGARETQYF. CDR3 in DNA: TGTGCCAGCAGCAGACAGGGGGCGAGGGAGACCCAGTACTTC.

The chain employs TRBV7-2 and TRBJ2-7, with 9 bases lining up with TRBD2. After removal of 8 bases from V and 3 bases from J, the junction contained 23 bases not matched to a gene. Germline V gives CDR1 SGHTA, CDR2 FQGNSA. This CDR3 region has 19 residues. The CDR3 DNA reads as TGTGCCAGCGGACTAAACCTTCGGACTAGCGTAAGGTCCCTCTACGAGCAGTACTTC. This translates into CASGLNLRTSVRSLYEQYF.

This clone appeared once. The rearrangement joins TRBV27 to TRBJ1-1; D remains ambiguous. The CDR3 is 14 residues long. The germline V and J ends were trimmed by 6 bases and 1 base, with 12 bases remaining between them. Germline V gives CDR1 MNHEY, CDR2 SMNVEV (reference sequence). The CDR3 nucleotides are TGTGCCAGCAGACCCTTCCGAGAGAACACTGAAGCTTTCTTT. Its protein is CASRPFRENTEAFF.

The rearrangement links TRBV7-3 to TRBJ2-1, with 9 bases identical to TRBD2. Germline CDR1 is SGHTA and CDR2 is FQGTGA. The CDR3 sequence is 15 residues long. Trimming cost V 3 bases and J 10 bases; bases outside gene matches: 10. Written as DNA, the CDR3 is TGTGCCAGCAGCTTGGAAGCGGGGGGAAATAAAGAGCAGTTCTTC. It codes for CASSLEAGGNKEQFF.

This CDR3 reads CASSLDSDYGYTF. CDR3 DNA sequence: TGCGCCAGCAGCTTGGACTCTGACTATGGCTACACCTTC. The chain employs TRBV5-1 and TRBJ1-2; no clear D gene. CDR1 and CDR2 from the germline V gene are SGHRS and YFSETQ. This CDR3 region has 13 residues. Trimming removed 0 bases at V and 3 bases at J, with 6 bases between.

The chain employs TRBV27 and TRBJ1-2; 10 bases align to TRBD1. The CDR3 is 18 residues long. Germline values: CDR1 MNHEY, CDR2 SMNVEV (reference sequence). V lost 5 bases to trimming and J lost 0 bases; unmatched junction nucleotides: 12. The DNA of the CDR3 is TGTGCCAGCAGTCCAGACGCCGGGACAGGGGCCACTAACTATGGCTACACCTTC. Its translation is CASSPDAGTGATNYGYTF.

The CDR3 spells CASSNRGEGTGELFF. The CDR3, as DNA: TGTGCCAGCAGCAACAGGGGAGAGGGAACCGGGGAGCTGTTTTTT. V usage is TRBV5-5 and J usage is TRBJ2-2, with 7 bases aligning to TRBD1. The junction had 8 bases not matched to a gene; V was cut back by 4 bases and J by 5 bases. Germline V CDR1 and CDR2: SGHKS, YYEKEE (reference sequence). This CDR3 has 15 amino acids. Based on the CDR3 plus reference TRBV5-5 and TRBJ2-2, the full variable domain is DAGVTQSPTHLIKTRGQQVTLRCSPISGHKSVSWYQQVLGQGPQFIFQYYEKEERGRGNFPDRFSARQFPNYSSELNVNALLLGDSALYLCASSNRGEGTGELFFGEGSRLTVL.

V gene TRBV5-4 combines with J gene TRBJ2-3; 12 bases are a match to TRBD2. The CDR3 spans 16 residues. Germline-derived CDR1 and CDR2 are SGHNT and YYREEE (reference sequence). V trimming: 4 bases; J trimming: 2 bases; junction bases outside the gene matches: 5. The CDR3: CASSVGLAGHTDTQYF. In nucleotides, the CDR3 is TGTGCCAGCAGCGTCGGACTAGCGGGGCACACAGATACGCAGTATTTT. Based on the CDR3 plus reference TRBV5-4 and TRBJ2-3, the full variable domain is ETGVTQSPTHLIKTRGQQVTLRCSSQSGHNTVSWYQQALGQGPQFIFQYYREEENGRGNFPPRFSGLQFPNYSSELNVNALELDDSALYLCASSVGLAGHTDTQYFGPGTRLTVL.